Following are 30 T cell receptor beta chains from one sample sequenced in a study of regulatory T cells in long-lasting Graves disease. In building TCR beta libraries, iRepertoire HTBI primers were used together with Arm-PCR of CDR3 regions. TCRdb analysed the multiplex PCR reads with MiXCR anew, one entry per CDR3 protein. In the table there are about 330,000 distinct CDR3 sequences, around 15% of which are singletons. Time point of the sample: newly diagnosed GD, antithyroid drugs for less than 3 months. From PBMCs, RNA was extracted and then used to make the TCR library. This sample was shared with a second study, whose subject was T cells in Graves' hyperthyroidism and ophthalmopathy.

Sequencing used peripheral blood mononuclear cells (PBMCs), obtained at new diagnosis, from a patient treated with antithyroid drugs. The source is a woman in her late teens or twenties with Graves disease.

This clonotype was recorded many times. The chain links TRBV5-1 to TRBJ2-1, with 9 bases fitting TRBD1. Germline V lookup: CDR1 SGHRS, CDR2 YFSETQ. CDR3 length equals 14 residues. Unmatched junction bases numbered 5, after V lost 4 bases and J lost 6 bases. CDR3 nucleotides: TGCGCCAGCAGCACGGGACAGGGAGGCAATGAGCAGTTCTTC. It codes for CASSTGQGGNEQFF.

This clonotype was seen many times. This chain links TRBV30 with TRBJ2-1, with D possibly being TRBD1 or TRBD2 (6 bases each). This CDR3 has 14 amino acids. The germline gives CDR1 GTSNPN, CDR2 SVGIG (reference sequence). V gave up 0 bases and J gave up 8 bases, with 14 bases separating them. In DNA form, the CDR3 reads TGTGCCTGGAGTGTGAAAGGGGGAGGCGATGAGCAGTTCTTC. Protein: CAWSVKGGGDEQFF.

This clonotype has ten or more counts. The CDR3 DNA reads as TGCGCCAGCAGCCATACAAGGGGACCCTACGAGCAGTACTTC. Translated: CASSHTRGPYEQYF. The V call is TRBV5-1, the J call TRBJ2-7; the D call may be TRBD1 or TRBD2 (5 bases each). V was trimmed by 4 bases and J by 2 bases, leaving 13 bases between them. Germline-derived CDR1 and CDR2 are SGHRS and YFSETQ. This CDR3 region has 14 residues.

V is TRBV27 and J is TRBJ1-6; 7 positions match TRBD1. V lost 2 bases and J lost 9; bases outside the gene matches: 4. Per the germline V gene, CDR1 is MNHEY and CDR2 is SMNVEV (reference sequence). CDR3 length: 14 residues. This chain's CDR3 is CASSLGQGVSPLHF. The CDR3 DNA sequence: TGTGCCAGCAGTTTAGGGCAGGGGGTTTCACCCCTCCACTTT.

This chain uses TRBV5-1 with TRBJ2-3; perhaps TRBD2 as D (5 bases). Germline CDR1 is SGHRS and CDR2 is YFSETQ. The CDR3 spans 16 residues. V lost 5 bases to trimming and J lost 4 bases, with 20 bases between them. The chain's CDR3 is CASSPREGVRADTQYF. The CDR3 DNA sequence: TGCGCCAGCAGTCCGCGAGAGGGAGTGCGAGCAGATACGCAGTATTTT. Combining the CDR3 with reference TRBV5-1 and TRBJ2-3 gives the whole variable domain KAGVTQTPRYLIKTRGQQVTLSCSPISGHRSVSWYQQTPGQGLQFLFEYFSETQRNKGNFPGRFSGRQFSNSRSEMNVSTLELGDSALYLCASSPREGVRADTQYFGPGTRLTVL.

The chain links TRBV7-9 to TRBJ2-2, with 7 bases matching TRBD2. V lost 1 base to trimming and J lost 5 bases; unmatched junction nucleotides: 4. Per the germline V gene, CDR1 is SEHNR and CDR2 is FQNEAQ (reference sequence). The CDR3 is 15 amino acids. The CDR3 DNA is TGTGCCAGCAGCTTAGGGCGGGAGAGGACCGGGGAGCTGTTTTTT. Translated, it gives CASSLGRERTGELFF.

This clonotype was seen more than once but under ten times. The genes are TRBV29-1 and TRBJ2-5, with a tentative D call TRBD1 (6 bases). With 6 bases removed from V and 2 bases from J, the gap between germline ends came to 22 bases. Germline-derived CDR1 and CDR2 are SQVTM and ANQGSEA. The CDR3 totals 16 residues. The CDR3 bases are TGCAGCGTGGCCGGGACAACTGCTAGTCCTCAAGAGACCCAGTACTTC. Amino acid sequence: CSVAGTTASPQETQYF.

About this clonotype itself: Germline is not matched at one junction end, which may reflect a read error. The DNA for the CDR3 is TGTGCCAGCAGTTTAGGGACTAGCGCGTACGAGCGGTACTTC. Amino acids: CASSLGTSAYERYF. V usage is TRBV11-3 and J usage is TRBJ2-7, with TRBD2 identical over 10 bases. This CDR3 has 14 amino acids. The V gene's germline CDR1 is SGHNT and CDR2 YENEEA. Together with reference TRBV11-3 and TRBJ2-7, the CDR3 gives the full variable domain: EAGVVQSPRYKIIEKKQPVAFWCNPISGHNTLYWYLQNLGQGPELLIRYENEEAVDDSQLPKDRFSAERLKGVDSTLKIQPAELGDSAVYLCASSLGTSAYERYFGPGTRLTVT.

The chain uses TRBV5-8 and TRBJ2-1; 9 nucleotides agree with TRBD2. This CDR3 is built from 17 residues. Germline V gene sequence: CDR1 SGHTS, CDR2 YDEGEE. V dropped 4 bases and J dropped 9; count of bases not matched to a gene: 17. The CDR3 is CASSKFRGVAGDSEQFF. CDR3 nucleotide sequence: TGTGCCAGCAGCAAGTTCAGGGGAGTAGCGGGGGATTCTGAGCAGTTCTTC. The variable domain in full, completed from reference TRBV5-8 and TRBJ2-1, reads EAGVTQSPTHLIKTRGQQATLRCSPISGHTSVYWYQQALGLGLQFLLWYDEGEERNRGNFPPRFSGRQFPNYSSELNVNALELEDSALYLCASSKFRGVAGDSEQFFGPGTRLTVL.

This clonotype showed up many times. The chain joins TRBV7-9 to TRBJ2-1; D might be TRBD2 (6 bases). V was shortened by 7 bases and J by 7 bases, with 8 bases between the two germline ends. Germline CDR1 SEHNR, CDR2 FQNEAQ (reference sequence). The CDR3 totals 11 residues. Here the CDR3 reads CASTAGNEQFF. As DNA, the CDR3 is TGTGCCAGCACCGCGGGGAATGAGCAGTTCTTC.

The table lists this clonotype with many counts. J is TRBJ1-2 and V is TRBV6-1; no reliable D call. Trimming pared 5 bases from V and 2 bases from J, leaving 12 bases between. The length of the CDR3 is 14 residues. Germline V lookup: CDR1 MNHNS, CDR2 SASEGT. CDR3 amino acids: CASSPSGFNYGYTF. CDR3 coding DNA: TGTGCCAGCAGTCCCTCTGGGTTCAACTATGGCTACACCTTC.

This clonotype has at least ten counts. The rearrangement links TRBV30 to TRBJ2-2, with D perhaps TRBD2 (5 bases). V was cut by 0 bases and J by 3 bases, with 14 bases left in between. The V gene's germline CDR1 is GTSNPN and CDR2 SVGIG (reference sequence). CDR3 size: 16 residues. DNA of the CDR3: TGTGCCTGGAGTGTAAAAATGGGGAGCGACACCGGGGAGCTGTTTTTT. It is translated as CAWSVKMGSDTGELFF.

This clonotype was counted many times. The chain couples TRBV3-1 to TRBJ2-1; no clear D gene. CDR3 size: 13 residues. V lost 0 bases, J lost 15 bases, and 15 bases lay in between. Germline V CDR1 and CDR2: LGHDT, YNNKEL (reference sequence). This chain's CDR3 is CASSQDNAVDRFF. The DNA of the CDR3 is TGTGCCAGCAGCCAAGATAATGCAGTGGATAGGTTCTTC.

This clonotype was recorded at least ten times. The chain links TRBV7-9 to TRBJ2-6, with D possibly matching TRBD2 (5 bases). The CDR3 has 14 residues. Germline V gene sequence: CDR1 SEHNR, CDR2 FQNEAQ (reference sequence). The germline V and J ends were trimmed by 6 bases and 2 bases, with 8 bases remaining between them. CDR3: CASRILAGANVLTF. The CDR3 coding sequence is TGTGCCAGCAGGATACTAGCTGGGGCCAACGTCCTGACTTTC.

This clonotype was seen more than once but under ten times. The J gene is TRBJ2-7, the V gene TRBV7-2, with D possibly matching TRBD2 (6 bases). Germline V gene sequence: CDR1 SGHTA, CDR2 FQGNSA. This CDR3 region has 13 residues. Trimming took 5 bases from V and 12 from J, leaving 20 bases between them. The CDR3 protein is CASSAGTRREWYF. As DNA, the CDR3 is TGTGCCAGCAGCGCCGGGACTCGCCGCGAGTGGTACTTC.

With regard to this clonotype: One base away lies a much larger clone, so this may be a sequencing read error. The chain has TRBV6-1 and TRBJ1-2, with a tentative D call TRBD1 (5 bases). This CDR3 has 16 amino acids. CDR1 is MNHNS, CDR2 SASEGT, per germline. CDR3 nucleotides: TGTGCCAGCCGGCCAACTTCATGGGGACGCGCGGCTGGCTACGCCTTC. Protein sequence: CASRPTSWGRAAGYAF.

The chain carries TRBV18 and TRBJ2-1; D remains unclear. CDR1 and CDR2 from the germline V gene are KGHSH and LQKENI. CDR3 length: 15 residues. Trimming removed 5 bases at V and 4 bases at J, with 15 bases between. The DNA for the CDR3 is TGTGCCAGCTCAAAATCCCGTGGGAAATACAATGAGCAGTTCTTC. As protein: CASSKSRGKYNEQFF.

This clonotype was seen at least ten times. The chain combines TRBV20-1 with TRBJ2-1; TRBD2 agrees at 9 bases. This CDR3 contains 14 residues. CDR1 is DFQATT and CDR2 is SNEGSKA in the germline V gene (reference sequence). Germline trimming cut 0 bases from V and 6 bases from J; bases unmatched to any gene: 3. The chain's CDR3 is CSARDAGGVNEQFF. DNA of the CDR3: TGCAGTGCTAGAGATGCGGGGGGGGTCAATGAGCAGTTCTTC.

Worth noting for this clonotype: Just one base apart from a much larger clone, this may be a read error. The V gene is TRBV10-3, the J gene TRBJ2-7; 8 bases match TRBD1. CDR3 length: 19 amino acids. Germline-derived CDR1 and CDR2 are ENHRY and SYGVKD. The CDR3: CASSFPRNATRGLSYEQYF. The CDR3 nucleotides are TGTGCCAGCAGTTTCCCCAGAAACGCAACCAGGGGGCTCTCCTACGAGCAGTACTTC.

V usage is TRBV28 and J usage is TRBJ2-1; D not certain. V lost 6 bases, J lost 15 bases, and 18 bases lay in between. Germline lookup yields CDR1 MDHEN and CDR2 SYDVKM. The CDR3 has 12 residues. DNA of the CDR3: TGTGCCAGCAGCTCCATTGGGGAATCTCTGTTCTTC. The encoded protein is CASSSIGESLFF.

This clonotype was observed at least ten times. This chain joins TRBV28 and TRBJ1-1, with TRBD1 identical over 8 bases. The CDR3 has 14 amino acids. V shed 3 bases, J shed 8 bases, and the junction held 8 bases outside the gene matches. Germline assignment: CDR1 MDHEN and CDR2 SYDVKM. CDR3 sequence: CASSFTGGTLEAFF. The CDR3 nucleotides are TGTGCCAGCAGTTTCACAGGGGGGACACTGGAAGCTTTCTTT.

Regarding this clonotype: One base away lies a much larger clone, so this may be a sequencing read error. The CDR3 spells CATSDPGRASSYNEQFF. The CDR3 nucleotides are TGTGCCACCAGTGATCCCGGGAGAGCGAGCTCCTACAATGAGCAGTTCTTC. The chain couples TRBV24-1 to TRBJ2-1, with D perhaps TRBD2 (6 bases). There are 17 residues in the CDR3. Per the germline V gene, CDR1 is KGHDR and CDR2 is SFDVKD. Trimming shortened V by 3 bases and J by 0 bases, and 14 bases separated the two germline ends.

On this clonotype itself: Being one base from a much bigger clone, this may be a read error. This chain connects TRBV11-1 to TRBJ1-3; D is unresolved. The CDR3 contains 15 residues. Germline lookup yields CDR1 SGHAT and CDR2 FQDESV (reference sequence). The CDR3 sequence: CASSLRSLSGNAIYF. The CDR3, as DNA: TGTGCCAGCAGCTTAAGATCATTATCTGGAAACGCCATATATTTT.

This clonotype was detected only a few times. V usage is TRBV29-1 and J usage is TRBJ1-2; a possible D gene is TRBD1 (6 bases). Trimming left V 5 bases short and J 8 bases short, with 21 bases between. CDR1 SQVTM and CDR2 ANQGSEA come from the germline V gene. CDR3 size: 14 residues. This chain's CDR3 is CSVKSWDNRSGYTF. Here the CDR3 DNA reads TGCAGCGTTAAGTCATGGGACAACCGCAGCGGCTACACCTTC. Complete variable domain (other parts from reference TRBV29-1 and TRBJ1-2): SAVISQKPSRDICQRGTSLTIQCQVDSQVTMMFWYRQQPGQSLTLIATANQGSEATYESGFVIDKFPISRPNLTFSTLTVSNMSPEDSSIYLCSVKSWDNRSGYTFGSGTRLTVV.

The table lists this clonotype with a few counts. The CDR3 DNA reads TGTGCCAGCAGCTTTTACCGGGACGGTGAAGCTTTCTTT. Encoded protein: CASSFYRDGEAFF. The chain links TRBV5-4 to TRBJ1-1; D possibly corresponds to TRBD1 (5 bases). V gave up 2 bases and J gave up 7 bases, with 12 bases separating them. Germline loops: CDR1 SGHNT, CDR2 YYREEE (reference sequence). There are 13 residues in the CDR3.

At least ten counts were recorded for this clonotype. The CDR3 nucleotides are TGTGCCAGCAGTTTAGGGGGCCCTGGAGGGACTGAAGCTTTCTTT. Its translation: CASSLGGPGGTEAFF. The chain uses TRBV6-5 and TRBJ1-1; 7 bases are a match to TRBD1. J was trimmed by 5 bases and V by 4 bases; bases with no gene match: 10. The CDR3 is 15 amino acids. Germline loops: CDR1 MNHEY, CDR2 SVGAGI.

This clonotype was recorded at least ten times. The chain combines TRBV6-5 with TRBJ2-7; no clear D. Trimming cost V 0 bases and J 2 bases, with 11 bases left between them. The CDR3 covers 15 residues. The germline CDR1 and CDR2 sequences are MNHEY and SVGAGI. The CDR3 region is CASSYSMDGTYEQYF. CDR3 nucleotide sequence: TGTGCCAGCAGTTACTCGATGGACGGAACCTACGAGCAGTACTTC.

A few counts support this clonotype. V gene TRBV27 combines with J gene TRBJ2-6, with a tentative D call TRBD1 (5 bases). This CDR3 is built from 16 residues. Trimming left V 2 bases short and J 0 bases short, with 8 bases between. Germline CDR1 and CDR2: MNHEY and SMNVEV (reference sequence). In nucleotides, the CDR3 is TGTGCCAGCAGTTTAAGGGGATACTCTGGGGCCAACGTCCTGACTTTC. Translated, it gives CASSLRGYSGANVLTF.

The V call is TRBV9, the J call TRBJ2-5; 7 bases map to TRBD1. Germline V CDR1 and CDR2: SGDLS, YYNGEE. Trimming at V came to 2 bases and at J to 3 bases, leaving 4 bases not matched to a gene. The CDR3 is 14 amino acids. The CDR3 here is CASSVDRAKETQYF. CDR3 in DNA: TGTGCCAGCAGCGTCGACAGGGCCAAAGAGACCCAGTACTTC.

This clonotype was picked up many times. At one of its ends the junction is not consistent with the germline gene, which may arise from a read error. The chain links TRBV5-1 to TRBJ2-7; 10 nucleotides match TRBD1. Germline assignment: CDR1 SGHRS and CDR2 YFSETQ. This CDR3 contains 15 residues. This CDR3 reads CASSLEGQGSYEQYF. As DNA, the CDR3 is TGTGCCAGCAGTTTAGAGGGACAGGGGTCCTACGAGCAGTACTTC.